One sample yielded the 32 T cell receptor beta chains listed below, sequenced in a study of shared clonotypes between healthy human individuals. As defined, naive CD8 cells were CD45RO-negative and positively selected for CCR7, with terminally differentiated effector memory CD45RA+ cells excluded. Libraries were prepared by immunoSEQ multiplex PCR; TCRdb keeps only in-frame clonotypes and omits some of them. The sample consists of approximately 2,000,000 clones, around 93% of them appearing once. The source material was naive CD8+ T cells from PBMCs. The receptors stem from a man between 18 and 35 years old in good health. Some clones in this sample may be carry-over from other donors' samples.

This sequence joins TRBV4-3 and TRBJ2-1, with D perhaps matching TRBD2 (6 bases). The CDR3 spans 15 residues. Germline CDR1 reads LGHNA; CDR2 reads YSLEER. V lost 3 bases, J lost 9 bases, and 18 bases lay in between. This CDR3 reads CASSQSGGPVGEQFF. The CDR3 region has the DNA TGCGCCAGCAGCCAGTCCGGAGGGCCAGTAGGTGAGCAGTTCTTC.

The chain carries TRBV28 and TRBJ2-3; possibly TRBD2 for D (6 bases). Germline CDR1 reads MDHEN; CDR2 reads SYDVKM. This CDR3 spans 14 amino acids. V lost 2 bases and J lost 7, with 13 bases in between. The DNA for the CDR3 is TGTGCCAGCAGTTTAGGGATTAGCGGCAATACGCAGTATTTT. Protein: CASSLGISGNTQYF. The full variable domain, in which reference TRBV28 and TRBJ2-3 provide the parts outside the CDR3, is DVKVTQSSRYLVKRTGEKVFLECVQDMDHENMFWYRQDPGLGLRLIYFSYDVKMKEKGDIPEGYSVSREKKERFSLILESASTNQTSMYLCASSLGISGNTQYFGPGTRLTVL.

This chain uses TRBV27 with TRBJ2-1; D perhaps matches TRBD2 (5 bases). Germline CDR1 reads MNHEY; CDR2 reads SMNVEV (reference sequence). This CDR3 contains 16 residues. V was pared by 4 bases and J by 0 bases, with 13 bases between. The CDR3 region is CASSSIIRGSYNEQFF. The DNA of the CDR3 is TGTGCCAGCAGTTCCATCATTCGGGGCTCCTACAATGAGCAGTTCTTC.

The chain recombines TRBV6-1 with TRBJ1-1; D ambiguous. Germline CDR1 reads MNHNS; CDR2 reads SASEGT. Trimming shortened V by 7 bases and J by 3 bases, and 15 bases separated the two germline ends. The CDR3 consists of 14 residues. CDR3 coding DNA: TGTGCCAGCATCCCTAATCCTTGGGACACTGAAGCTTTCTTT. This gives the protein CASIPNPWDTEAFF.

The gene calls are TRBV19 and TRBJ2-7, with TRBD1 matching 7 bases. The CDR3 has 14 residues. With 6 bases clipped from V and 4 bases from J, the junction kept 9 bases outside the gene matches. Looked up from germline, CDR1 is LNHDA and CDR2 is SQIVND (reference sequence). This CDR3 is CASSTGTVPYEQYF. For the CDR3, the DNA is TGTGCCAGTAGCACCGGGACAGTCCCGTACGAGCAGTACTTC.

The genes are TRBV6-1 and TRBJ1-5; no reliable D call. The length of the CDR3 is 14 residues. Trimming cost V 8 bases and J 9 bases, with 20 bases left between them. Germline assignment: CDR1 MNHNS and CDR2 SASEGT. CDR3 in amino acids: CASLGRNVGWPQHF. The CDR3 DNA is TGTGCCAGCCTTGGGAGGAACGTGGGTTGGCCCCAGCATTTT.

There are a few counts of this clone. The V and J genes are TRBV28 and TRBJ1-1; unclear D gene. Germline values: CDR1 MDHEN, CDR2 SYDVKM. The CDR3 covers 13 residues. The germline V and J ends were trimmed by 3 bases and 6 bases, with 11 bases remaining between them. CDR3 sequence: CASSFGEGPEAFF. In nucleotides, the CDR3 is TGTGCCAGCAGTTTCGGGGAAGGGCCTGAAGCTTTCTTT.

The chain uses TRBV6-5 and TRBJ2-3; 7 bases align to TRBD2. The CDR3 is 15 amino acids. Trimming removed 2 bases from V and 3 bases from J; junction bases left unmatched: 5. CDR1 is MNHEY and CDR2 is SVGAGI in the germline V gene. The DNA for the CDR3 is TGTGCCAGCAGTTACGGGCAGGGAGGGACAGATACGCAGTATTTT. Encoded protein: CASSYGQGGTDTQYF.

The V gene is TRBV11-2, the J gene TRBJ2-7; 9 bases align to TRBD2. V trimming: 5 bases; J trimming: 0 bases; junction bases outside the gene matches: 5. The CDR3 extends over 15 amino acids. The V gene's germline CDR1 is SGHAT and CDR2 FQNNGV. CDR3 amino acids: CASSMLTSGSYEQYF. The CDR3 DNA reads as TGTGCCAGCAGCATGCTGACTAGCGGCTCCTACGAGCAGTACTTC.

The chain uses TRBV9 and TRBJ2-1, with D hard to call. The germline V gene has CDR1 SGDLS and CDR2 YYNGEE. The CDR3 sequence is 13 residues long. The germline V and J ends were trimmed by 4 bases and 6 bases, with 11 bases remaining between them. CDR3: CASSPEVGNEQFF. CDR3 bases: TGTGCCAGCAGCCCCGAAGTGGGCAATGAGCAGTTCTTC. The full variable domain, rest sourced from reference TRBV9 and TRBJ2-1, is DSGVTQTPKHLITATGQRVTLRCSPRSGDLSVYWYQQSLDQGLQFLIQYYNGEERAKGNILERFSAQQFPDLHSELNLSSLELGDSALYFCASSPEVGNEQFFGPGTRLTVL.

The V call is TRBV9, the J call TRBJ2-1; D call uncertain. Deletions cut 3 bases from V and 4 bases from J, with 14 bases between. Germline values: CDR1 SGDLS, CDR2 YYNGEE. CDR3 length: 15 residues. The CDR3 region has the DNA TGTGCCAGCAGCGGACCATGGGATCTATACAATGAGCAGTTCTTC. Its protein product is CASSGPWDLYNEQFF.

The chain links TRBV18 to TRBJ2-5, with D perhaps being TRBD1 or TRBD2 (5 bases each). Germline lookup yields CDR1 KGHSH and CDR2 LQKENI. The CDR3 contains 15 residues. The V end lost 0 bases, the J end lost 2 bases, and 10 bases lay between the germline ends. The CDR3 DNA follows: TGTGCCAGCTCACCACCCGGGACGCCTCAAGAGACCCAGTACTTC. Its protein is CASSPPGTPQETQYF.

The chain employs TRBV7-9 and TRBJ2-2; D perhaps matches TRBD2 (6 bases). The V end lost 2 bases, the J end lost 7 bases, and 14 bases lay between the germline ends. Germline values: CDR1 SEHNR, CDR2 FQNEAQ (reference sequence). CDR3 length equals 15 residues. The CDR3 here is CASSLLAPDGGELFF. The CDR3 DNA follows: TGTGCCAGCAGCTTACTAGCGCCCGACGGCGGGGAGCTGTTTTTT.

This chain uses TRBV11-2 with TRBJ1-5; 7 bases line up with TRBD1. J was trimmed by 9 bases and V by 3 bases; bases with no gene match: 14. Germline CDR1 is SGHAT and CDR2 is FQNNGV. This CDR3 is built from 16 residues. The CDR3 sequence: CASSFAGGRGAMPQHF. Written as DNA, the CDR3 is TGTGCCAGCAGCTTTGCAGGGGGGAGGGGGGCGATGCCCCAGCATTTT.

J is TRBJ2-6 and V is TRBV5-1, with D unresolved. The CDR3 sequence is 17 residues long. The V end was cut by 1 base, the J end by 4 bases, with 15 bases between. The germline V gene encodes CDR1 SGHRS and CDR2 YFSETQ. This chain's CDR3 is CASSLLSSLDGANVLTF. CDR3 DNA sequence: TGCGCCAGCAGCTTGTTGTCTTCCCTGGACGGGGCCAACGTCCTGACTTTC.

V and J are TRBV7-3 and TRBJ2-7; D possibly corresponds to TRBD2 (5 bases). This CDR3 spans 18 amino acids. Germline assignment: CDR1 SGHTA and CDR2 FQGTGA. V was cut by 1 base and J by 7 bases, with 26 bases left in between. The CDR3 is CASSLNPPRGSGKGEQYF. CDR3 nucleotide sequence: TGTGCCAGCAGCTTAAACCCCCCCCGAGGGTCCGGGAAAGGGGAGCAGTACTTC. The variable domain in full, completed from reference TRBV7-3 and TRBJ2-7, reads GAGVSQTPSNKVTEKGKYVELRCDPISGHTALYWYRQSLGQGPEFLIYFQGTGAADDSGLPNDRFFAVRPEGSVSTLKIQRTERGDSAVYLCASSLNPPRGSGKGEQYFGPGTRLTVT.

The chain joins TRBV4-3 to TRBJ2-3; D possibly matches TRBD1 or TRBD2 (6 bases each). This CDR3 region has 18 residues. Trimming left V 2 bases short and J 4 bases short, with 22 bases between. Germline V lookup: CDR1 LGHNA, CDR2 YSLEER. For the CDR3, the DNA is TGCGCCAGCAGCCAATGGACGGAGGGGGTGACTTGGCCAGATACGCAGTATTTT. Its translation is CASSQWTEGVTWPDTQYF.

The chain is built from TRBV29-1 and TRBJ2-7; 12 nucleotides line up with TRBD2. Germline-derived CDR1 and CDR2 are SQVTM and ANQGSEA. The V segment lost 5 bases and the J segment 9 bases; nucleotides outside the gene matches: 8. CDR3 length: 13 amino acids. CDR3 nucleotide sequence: TGCAGCGTTTCCCCTGGGACTAGCGGGTTGCAGTACTTC. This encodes CSVSPGTSGLQYF.

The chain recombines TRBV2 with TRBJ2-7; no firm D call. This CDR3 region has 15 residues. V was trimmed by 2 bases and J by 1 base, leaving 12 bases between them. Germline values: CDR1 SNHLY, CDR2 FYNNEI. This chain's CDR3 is CASSEQVSRSYEQYF. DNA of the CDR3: TGTGCCAGCAGTGAACAGGTCTCAAGATCCTACGAGCAGTACTTC.

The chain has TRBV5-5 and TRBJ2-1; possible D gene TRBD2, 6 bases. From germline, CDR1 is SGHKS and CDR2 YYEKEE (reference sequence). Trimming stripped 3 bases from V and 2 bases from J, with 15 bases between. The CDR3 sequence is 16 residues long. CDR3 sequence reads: CASSSSWRAPYNEQFF. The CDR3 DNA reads TGTGCCAGCAGCTCCAGCTGGAGGGCCCCCTACAATGAGCAGTTCTTC.

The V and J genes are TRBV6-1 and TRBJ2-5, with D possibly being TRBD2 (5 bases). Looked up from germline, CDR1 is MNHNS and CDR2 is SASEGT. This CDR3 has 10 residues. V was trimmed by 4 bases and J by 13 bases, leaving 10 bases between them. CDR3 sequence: CASSADLRYF. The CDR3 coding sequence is TGTGCCAGCAGTGCGGACTTACGGTACTTC.

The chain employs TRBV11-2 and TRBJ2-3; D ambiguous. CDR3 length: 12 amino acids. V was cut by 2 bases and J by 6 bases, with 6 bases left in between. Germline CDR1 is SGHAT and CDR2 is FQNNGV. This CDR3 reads CASSLFLDTQYF. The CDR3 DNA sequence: TGTGCCAGCAGCTTATTCTTGGATACGCAGTATTTT.

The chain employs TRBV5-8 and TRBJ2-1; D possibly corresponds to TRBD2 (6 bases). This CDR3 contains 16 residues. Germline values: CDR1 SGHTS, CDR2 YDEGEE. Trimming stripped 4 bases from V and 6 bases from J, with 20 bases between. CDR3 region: CASSGKRGIKINEQFF. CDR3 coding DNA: TGTGCCAGCAGCGGGAAACGGGGGATAAAAATCAATGAGCAGTTCTTC.

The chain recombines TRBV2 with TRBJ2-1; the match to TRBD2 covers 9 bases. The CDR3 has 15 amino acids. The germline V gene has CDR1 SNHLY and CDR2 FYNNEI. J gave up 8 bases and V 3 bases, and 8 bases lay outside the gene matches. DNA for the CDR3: TGTGCCAGCAGTGATGGGACTAGCTACTATGATGAGCAGTTCTTC. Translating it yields CASSDGTSYYDEQFF.

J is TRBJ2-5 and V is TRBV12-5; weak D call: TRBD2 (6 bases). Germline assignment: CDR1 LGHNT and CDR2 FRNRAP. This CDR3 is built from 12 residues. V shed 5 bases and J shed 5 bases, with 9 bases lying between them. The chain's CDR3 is CASGRLGETQYF. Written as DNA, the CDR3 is TGTGCTAGTGGTCGACTAGGGGAGACCCAGTACTTC.

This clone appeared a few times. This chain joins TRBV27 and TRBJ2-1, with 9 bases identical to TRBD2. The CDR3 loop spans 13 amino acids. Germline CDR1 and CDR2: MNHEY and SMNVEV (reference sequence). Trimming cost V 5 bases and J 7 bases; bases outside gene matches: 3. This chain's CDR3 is CASSPAGGNEQFF. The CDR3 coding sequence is TGTGCCAGCAGTCCCGCGGGAGGGAATGAGCAGTTCTTC.

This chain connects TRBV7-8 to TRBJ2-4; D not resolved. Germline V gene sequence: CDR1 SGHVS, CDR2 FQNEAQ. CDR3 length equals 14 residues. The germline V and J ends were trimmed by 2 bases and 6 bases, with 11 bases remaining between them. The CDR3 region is CASSLWPERNIQYF. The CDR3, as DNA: TGTGCCAGCAGCTTATGGCCGGAAAGAAACATTCAGTACTTC.

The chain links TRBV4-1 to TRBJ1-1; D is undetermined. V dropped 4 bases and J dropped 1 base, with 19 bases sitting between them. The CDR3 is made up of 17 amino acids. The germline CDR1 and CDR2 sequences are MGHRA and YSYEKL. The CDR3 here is CASSPDRGGPKNTEAFF. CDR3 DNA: TGCGCCAGCAGCCCCGACCGGGGAGGTCCTAAGAACACTGAAGCTTTCTTT.

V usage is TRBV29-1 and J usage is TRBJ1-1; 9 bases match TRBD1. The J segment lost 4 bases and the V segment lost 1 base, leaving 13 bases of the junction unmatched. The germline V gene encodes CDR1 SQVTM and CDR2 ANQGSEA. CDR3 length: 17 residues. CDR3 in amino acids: CSVEAFLPGQGPTEAFF. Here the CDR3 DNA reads TGCAGCGTTGAAGCTTTTCTTCCGGGACAGGGACCCACTGAAGCTTTCTTT. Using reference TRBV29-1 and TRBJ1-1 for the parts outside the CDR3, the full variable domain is SAVISQKPSRDICQRGTSLTIQCQVDSQVTMMFWYRQQPGQSLTLIATANQGSEATYESGFVIDKFPISRPNLTFSTLTVSNMSPEDSSIYLCSVEAFLPGQGPTEAFFGQGTRLTVV.

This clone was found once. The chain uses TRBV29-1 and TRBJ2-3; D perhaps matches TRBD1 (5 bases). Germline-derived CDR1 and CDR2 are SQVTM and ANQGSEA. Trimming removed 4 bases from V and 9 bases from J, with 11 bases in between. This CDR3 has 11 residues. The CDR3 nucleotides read TGCAGCGTTGTGGTGGGGCTAACGCAGTATTTT. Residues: CSVVVGLTQYF.

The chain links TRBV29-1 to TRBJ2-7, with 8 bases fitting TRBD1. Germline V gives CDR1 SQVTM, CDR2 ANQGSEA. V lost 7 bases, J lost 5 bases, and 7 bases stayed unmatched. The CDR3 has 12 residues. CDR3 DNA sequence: TGCAGCGGGAGACAGGGGTTGGACGAGCAGTACTTC. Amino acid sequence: CSGRQGLDEQYF.

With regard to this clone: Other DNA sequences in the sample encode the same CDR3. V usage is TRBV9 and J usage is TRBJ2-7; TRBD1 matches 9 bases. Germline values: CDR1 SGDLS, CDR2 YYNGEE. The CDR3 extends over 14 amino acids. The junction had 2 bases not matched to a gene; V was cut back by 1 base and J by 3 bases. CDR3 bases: TGTGCCAGCAGCGTAAGGGACAGGGACTACGAGCAGTACTTC. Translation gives CASSVRDRDYEQYF.